These T cell receptor beta chains were read from a single sample in a study of identical twins. A single record per CDR3 protein comes from TCRdb applying MiXCR to the 5' RACE reads. Of some 1,700,000 distinct CDR3 sequences listed, less than 35% are singletons. Specimen: cord blood. The receptors derive from a newborn girl in good health. CDR3s include the opening cysteine and the closing phenylalanine or tryptophan. The order of the fields is J gene, V gene, CDR3 protein.

>TRBJ2-5|TRBV18
CASSPVAGQETQYF
>TRBJ2-5|TRBV12-3/TRBV12-4
CASSDSGREIETQYF
>.|TRBV7-2
CASSPRAPWGTQYF
>TRBJ2-7|TRBV12-3/TRBV12-4
CASSFGLFSYEQYF
>TRBJ1-1|TRBV20-1
CSATSSRGHTEAFF
>TRBJ2-2|TRBV3-1
CASSRGLAGGPAGELFF
>TRBJ2-5|TRBV2
CASISGRQETQYF
>TRBJ2-1|TRBV20-1
CSAFLILATFGNEQFF
>TRBJ1-6|TRBV7-9
CASSLGGWNSPLHF
>.|TRBV24-1
CATSDPGVHEQYF
>TRBJ1-1|TRBV11-2
CASSLVPDPNTEAFF
>TRBJ2-3|TRBV20-1
CSASVRGGAEDAQYF
>TRBJ2-7|TRBV25-1
CASSESRQGPYEQYF
>TRBJ2-1|TRBV6-5
CASSYSSWNNEQFF
>TRBJ2-3|TRBV7-9
CASSLGRPLTDTQYF
>TRBJ2-7|TRBV12-3/TRBV12-4
CASSFILAVGVYEQYF
>TRBJ1-4|TRBV21-1
CASVGGGNEKLFF
>TRBJ2-7|TRBV21-1
CASSKGGEVMDEQYF
>TRBJ2-1|TRBV10-3
CAISDWALHNEQFF
>TRBJ2-3|TRBV24-1
CATSDPTSEFTDTQYF
>.|TRBV20-1
CSARLARQTYEQYF
>TRBJ2-1|TRBV4-2
CASSQDVGGGPSYNEQFF
>TRBJ2-1|TRBV7-2
CTSSLAAGSYNEQFF
>TRBJ2-7|TRBV20-1
CSARDRTSPLYEQYF
>TRBJ2-7|TRBV12-3/TRBV12-4
CVSSLGGSHEQYF
>.|TRBV6-1
CASSSRTSGRWHEQYF
>TRBJ1-1|TRBV27
CAKPGQGRVNTEAFF
>TRBJ1-6|TRBV20-1
CSARVSGAGGGSPLHF
>TRBJ2-5|TRBV7-2
CASRPGLAGGQETQYF
>TRBJ1-5|TRBV7-2
CASSLAGQANINQPQHF
>TRBJ2-1|TRBV7-2
CASSLVYTGSSYNEQFF
>TRBJ1-2|TRBV29-1
CSVGTNYGYTF
>TRBJ1-5|TRBV9
CASTPIPQGRSNQPQHF
>.|TRBV28
CASSYRTPGQGLYEQFF
>TRBJ2-7|TRBV20-1
CSASGTSGAYEQYF
>TRBJ1-1|TRBV29-1
CSAVRVGYTEAFF
>TRBJ2-4|TRBV29-1
CSVSPGLAKNIQYF
>TRBJ1-1|TRBV6-6
CASSRQGIRTEAFF
>TRBJ2-3|TRBV7-2
CASSTLTVGRRDTQYF
>TRBJ1-5|TRBV6-1
CASSESRAPSNQPQHF
>TRBJ1-1|TRBV7-6
CASSLDPRRLNTEAFF
>TRBJ1-1|TRBV6-1
CASSEALRGAQAFF
>TRBJ2-3|TRBV20-1
CSALPAGAFTDTQYF
>TRBJ2-5|TRBV28
CASSRPTGLQETQYF
>.|TRBV7-6
CASSLERSGSSYNEQYF
>TRBJ1-1|TRBV2
CASSVLGGNTEAFF
>TRBJ2-1|TRBV5-1
CASSLGEGRGDNEQFF
>TRBJ2-3|TRBV28
CASSLLPGQGSQYF
>TRBJ2-3|TRBV27
CASRPVTSTDTQYF
>TRBJ2-3|TRBV10-3
CAISGPGLYTDTQYF
>TRBJ2-1|TRBV10-3
CAISGIRLDRGFEQFF
>TRBJ1-2|TRBV6-1
CASSEALGLGGYTF
>TRBJ1-5|TRBV5-1
CASSVDINQPQHF
>TRBJ2-1|TRBV11-1
CASSFAWAAGKMQFF
>TRBJ1-1|TRBV3-1
CASRMTDTNTEAFF
>TRBJ2-1|TRBV5-4
CASSFMLAGVEQFF